The 22 T cell receptor beta chains in this list originate from one sample, sequenced in a study of cytomegalovirus exposure and HLA in healthy donors. The PCR contained 60 Vbeta and 13 Jbeta primers. Libraries were prepared by immunoSEQ multiplex PCR; TCRdb keeps only in-frame clonotypes and omits some of them. The sample includes about 130,000 clones, 60% to 80% of them seen just once. Sequenced input: PBMCs. All receptors derive from a man aged 30 to 39 in good health and CMV-seronegative.

The V and J genes are TRBV10-2 and TRBJ2-7; a possible D gene is TRBD1 (6 bases). Trimming shortened V by 10 bases and J by 5 bases, and 18 bases separated the two germline ends. Per the germline V gene, CDR1 is WSHSY and CDR2 is SAAADI. This CDR3 comprises 13 residues. CDR3 in DNA: TGCGCCATCTCGAGACAGGCGTGGGACGAGCAGTACTTC. Protein: CAISRQAWDEQYF.

The genes are TRBV7-9 and TRBJ2-3; 7 positions match TRBD1. The CDR3 is 14 residues long. Germline loops: CDR1 SEHNR, CDR2 FQNEAQ (reference sequence). Trimming removed 5 bases from V and 5 bases from J; junction bases left unmatched: 7. In DNA, the CDR3 is TGTGCCAGCAGCCTACAGGGGTCTGAAGATACGCAGTATTTT. Translating it yields CASSLQGSEDTQYF.

J is TRBJ2-7 and V is TRBV7-3; 7 nucleotides line up with TRBD1. The V gene end was trimmed by 5 bases and the J gene end by 6 bases; junction bases not matched to a gene: 7. Germline values: CDR1 SGHTA, CDR2 FQGTGA. This CDR3 region has 13 residues. The CDR3 DNA is TGTGCCAGCAGCCCGGGTCCAGGGGGCGAGCAGTACTTC. Protein sequence: CASSPGPGGEQYF.

This rearrangement joins TRBV6-6 to TRBJ1-4, with 7 bases that match TRBD1. The germline CDR1 and CDR2 sequences are MNHNY and SVGAGI (reference sequence). Trimming at V came to 5 bases and at J to 4 bases, leaving 7 bases not matched to a gene. The CDR3 has 15 amino acids. For the CDR3, the DNA is TGTGCCAGCAGTAGCGACCGGGACAGTAATGAAAAACTGTTTTTT. This translates into CASSSDRDSNEKLFF.

This rearrangement joins TRBV28 to TRBJ2-3, with D possibly matching TRBD2 (6 bases). CDR3 size: 14 residues. Trimming took off 5 bases at V and 0 bases at J, with 9 bases between the two ends. Per the germline V gene, CDR1 is MDHEN and CDR2 is SYDVKM. The CDR3 DNA sequence: TGTGCCAGCAGTGAGCGGGTTAGCACAGATACGCAGTATTTT. It translates to CASSERVSTDTQYF.

The rearrangement uses TRBV7-8 and TRBJ2-7; 9 bases fit TRBD2. Losses at the gene ends were 3 bases for V and 7 bases for J; bases not matched to a gene: 10. The CDR3 contains 15 residues. CDR1 SGHVS and CDR2 FQNEAQ come from the germline V gene. For the CDR3, the DNA is TGTGCCAGCAGCTTGCGTGCGGGAGGGGCGGGGGAGCAGTACTTC. Translated, it gives CASSLRAGGAGEQYF.

This clone was recorded a few times. The chain links TRBV7-9 to TRBJ2-7, with 11 bases lining up with TRBD2. CDR1 is SEHNR, CDR2 FQNEAQ, per germline (reference sequence). This CDR3 is built from 15 residues. With V trimmed by 5 bases and J by 5 bases, 8 bases remained unmatched. For the CDR3, the DNA is TGTGCCAGCAGCCGGACTAGCGGGTCGGGGGACGAGCAGTACTTC. This codes for CASSRTSGSGDEQYF.

This clone was seen once. The CDR3 protein is CARSPQLKRAPQETQYF. Written as DNA, the CDR3 is TGTGCCAGAAGCCCCCAGTTGAAGCGGGCCCCTCAAGAGACCCAGTACTTC. The J gene is TRBJ2-5, the V gene TRBV5-3; tentatively, D is TRBD2 (6 bases). TRBV5-3 is treated as an ORF (open reading frame) with a function not yet certain. The length of the CDR3 is 17 residues. Trimming shortened V by 4 bases and J by 2 bases, and 21 bases separated the two germline ends.

The V call is TRBV7-8, the J call TRBJ1-1; D remains ambiguous. This CDR3 comprises 14 residues. In germline, CDR1 is SGHVS, CDR2 FQNEAQ. Trimming pared 2 bases from V and 4 bases from J, leaving 11 bases between. CDR3 sequence reads: CASSLLGRGTEAFF. DNA of the CDR3: TGTGCCAGCAGCTTACTAGGGCGGGGCACTGAAGCTTTCTTT.

The chain couples TRBV7-9 to TRBJ1-1; 7 nucleotides line up with TRBD1. Germline V gene lookup returns CDR1 SEHNR and CDR2 FQNEAQ (reference sequence). V shed 4 bases, J shed 0 bases, and the junction held 5 bases outside the gene matches. This CDR3 comprises 15 residues. CDR3 protein: CASSWRQGLNTEAFF. The CDR3 DNA sequence: TGTGCCAGCAGCTGGAGACAGGGATTGAACACTGAAGCTTTCTTT.

The chain joins TRBV10-3 to TRBJ2-1; 10 bases are a match to TRBD1. Germline assignment: CDR1 ENHRY and CDR2 SYGVKD. With 10 bases clipped from V and 8 bases from J, the junction kept 14 bases outside the gene matches. The CDR3 runs to 15 residues. CDR3 in amino acids: CATARTGGSNDEQFF. The CDR3 coding sequence is TGTGCCACCGCCCGGACAGGGGGTAGTAACGATGAGCAGTTCTTC.

This clone was seen only a few times. Here the CDR3 DNA reads TGTGCCAGCAGCCCAATGACAGGGGAGGTCGACAATGAGCAGTTCTTC. It is translated as CASSPMTGEVDNEQFF. The chain recombines TRBV28 with TRBJ2-1, with TRBD1 matching over 8 bases. V trimming: 6 bases; J trimming: 5 bases; junction bases outside the gene matches: 12. The CDR3 is made up of 16 amino acids. Germline CDR1 reads MDHEN; CDR2 reads SYDVKM. The complete variable domain, with remaining parts taken from reference TRBV28 and TRBJ2-1, reads DVKVTQSSRYLVKRTGEKVFLECVQDMDHENMFWYRQDPGLGLRLIYFSYDVKMKEKGDIPEGYSVSREKKERFSLILESASTNQTSMYLCASSPMTGEVDNEQFFGPGTRLTVL.

The chain is built from TRBV18 and TRBJ2-7, with TRBD2 matching over 7 bases. V shed 2 bases, J shed 0 bases, and the junction held 10 bases outside the gene matches. Looked up from germline, CDR1 is KGHSH and CDR2 is LQKENI. The CDR3 covers 17 residues. In DNA form, the CDR3 reads TGTGCCAGCTCACCAGGGGTCTTGGGGGGGAACTCCTACGAGCAGTACTTC. Its translation is CASSPGVLGGNSYEQYF.

The V and J genes are TRBV10-1 and TRBJ2-7; 11 bases agree with TRBD2. Germline trimming cut 5 bases from V and 6 bases from J; bases unmatched to any gene: 3. The CDR3 is made up of 13 amino acids. The germline CDR1 and CDR2 sequences are WNHNN and SYGVQD (reference sequence). The CDR3 nucleotides are TGCGCCAGCAGTCCGGGACTAGCGGCCGAGCAGTACTTC. This encodes CASSPGLAAEQYF.

The chain has TRBV4-2 and TRBJ1-2; 9 bases fit TRBD1. V shed 3 bases, J shed 3 bases, and the junction held 2 bases outside the gene matches. The CDR3 is made up of 14 amino acids. Germline V gene lookup returns CDR1 LGHNA and CDR2 YNFKEQ. This CDR3 reads CASSQDRGDYGYTF. In DNA, the CDR3 is TGTGCCAGCAGCCAGGACAGGGGCGACTATGGCTACACCTTC.

The rearrangement uses TRBV5-1 and TRBJ2-1; 11 bases match TRBD2. This CDR3 has 14 amino acids. After removal of 5 bases from V and 6 bases from J, the junction contained 4 bases not matched to a gene. Looked up from germline, CDR1 is SGHRS and CDR2 is YFSETQ. CDR3 sequence: CASSLTSGTNEQFF. The CDR3 DNA reads as TGCGCCAGCAGTCTGACTAGCGGGACCAATGAGCAGTTCTTC. The full variable domain, completed using reference TRBV5-1 and TRBJ2-1, is KAGVTQTPRYLIKTRGQQVTLSCSPISGHRSVSWYQQTPGQGLQFLFEYFSETQRNKGNFPGRFSGRQFSNSRSEMNVSTLELGDSALYLCASSLTSGTNEQFFGPGTRLTVL.

This sequence joins TRBV13 and TRBJ2-2; maybe TRBD1 (5 bases). The V end lost 5 bases, the J end lost 1 base, and 11 bases lay between the germline ends. The CDR3 sequence is 15 residues long. Germline assignment: CDR1 PRHDT and CDR2 FYEKMQ (reference sequence). CDR3 sequence reads: CASSIRQRNTGELFF. CDR3 nucleotides: TGTGCCAGCAGCATCCGACAGAGGAACACCGGGGAGCTGTTTTTT.

CDR3 DNA: TGTGCCAGTAGTATAGGGACTAGAGGGCACAATGAGCAGTTCTTC. Its protein is CASSIGTRGHNEQFF. The chain carries TRBV19 and TRBJ2-1; 7 nucleotides match TRBD2. This CDR3 spans 15 amino acids. Per the germline V gene, CDR1 is LNHDA and CDR2 is SQIVND (reference sequence). With V trimmed by 1 base and J by 5 bases, 5 bases remained unmatched.

The chain uses TRBV7-8 and TRBJ1-5; no reliable D call. This CDR3 is 18 amino acids long. Trimming left V 1 base short and J 1 base short, with 17 bases between. Germline V gene data show CDR1 as SGHVS and CDR2 as FQNEAQ. CDR3 amino acids: CASSLGVGVAVSNQPQHF. Here the CDR3 DNA reads TGTGCCAGCAGCTTAGGAGTCGGGGTCGCTGTGAGCAATCAGCCCCAGCATTTT. The full variable domain, with the rest looked up from reference TRBV7-8 and TRBJ1-5, is GAGVSQSPRYKVAKRGQDVALRCDPISGHVSLFWYQQALGQGPEFLTYFQNEAQLDKSGLPSDRFFAERPEGSVSTLKIQRTQQEDSAVYLCASSLGVGVAVSNQPQHFGDGTRLSIL.

The chain combines TRBV6-1 with TRBJ2-7, with 8 bases aligning to TRBD2. CDR1 and CDR2 from the germline V gene are MNHNS and SASEGT. CDR3 length equals 15 residues. Germline trimming cut 2 bases from V and 3 bases from J; bases unmatched to any gene: 6. CDR3 region: CASSEPAGVSYEQYF. CDR3 bases: TGTGCCAGCAGTGAACCAGCGGGAGTTAGCTACGAGCAGTACTTC.

The chain uses TRBV10-3 and TRBJ2-2, with TRBD1 matching over 10 bases. From germline, CDR1 is ENHRY and CDR2 SYGVKD. This CDR3 comprises 15 residues. Trimming removed 10 bases from V and 5 bases from J; junction bases left unmatched: 10. The CDR3 is CATRGTGEGTGELFF. The CDR3 region has the DNA TGTGCCACCCGAGGGACAGGGGAGGGGACCGGGGAGCTGTTTTTT.

V and J are TRBV5-1 and TRBJ2-3, with TRBD2 matching 7 bases. The CDR3 length is 16 residues. The ends lost 0 bases at V and 0 bases at J; junction bases unmatched: 4. Germline CDR1 SGHRS, CDR2 YFSETQ. CDR3 loop: CASSLGASGSTDTQYF. The CDR3 DNA reads TGCGCCAGCAGCTTGGGGGCTAGCGGAAGCACAGATACGCAGTATTTT.